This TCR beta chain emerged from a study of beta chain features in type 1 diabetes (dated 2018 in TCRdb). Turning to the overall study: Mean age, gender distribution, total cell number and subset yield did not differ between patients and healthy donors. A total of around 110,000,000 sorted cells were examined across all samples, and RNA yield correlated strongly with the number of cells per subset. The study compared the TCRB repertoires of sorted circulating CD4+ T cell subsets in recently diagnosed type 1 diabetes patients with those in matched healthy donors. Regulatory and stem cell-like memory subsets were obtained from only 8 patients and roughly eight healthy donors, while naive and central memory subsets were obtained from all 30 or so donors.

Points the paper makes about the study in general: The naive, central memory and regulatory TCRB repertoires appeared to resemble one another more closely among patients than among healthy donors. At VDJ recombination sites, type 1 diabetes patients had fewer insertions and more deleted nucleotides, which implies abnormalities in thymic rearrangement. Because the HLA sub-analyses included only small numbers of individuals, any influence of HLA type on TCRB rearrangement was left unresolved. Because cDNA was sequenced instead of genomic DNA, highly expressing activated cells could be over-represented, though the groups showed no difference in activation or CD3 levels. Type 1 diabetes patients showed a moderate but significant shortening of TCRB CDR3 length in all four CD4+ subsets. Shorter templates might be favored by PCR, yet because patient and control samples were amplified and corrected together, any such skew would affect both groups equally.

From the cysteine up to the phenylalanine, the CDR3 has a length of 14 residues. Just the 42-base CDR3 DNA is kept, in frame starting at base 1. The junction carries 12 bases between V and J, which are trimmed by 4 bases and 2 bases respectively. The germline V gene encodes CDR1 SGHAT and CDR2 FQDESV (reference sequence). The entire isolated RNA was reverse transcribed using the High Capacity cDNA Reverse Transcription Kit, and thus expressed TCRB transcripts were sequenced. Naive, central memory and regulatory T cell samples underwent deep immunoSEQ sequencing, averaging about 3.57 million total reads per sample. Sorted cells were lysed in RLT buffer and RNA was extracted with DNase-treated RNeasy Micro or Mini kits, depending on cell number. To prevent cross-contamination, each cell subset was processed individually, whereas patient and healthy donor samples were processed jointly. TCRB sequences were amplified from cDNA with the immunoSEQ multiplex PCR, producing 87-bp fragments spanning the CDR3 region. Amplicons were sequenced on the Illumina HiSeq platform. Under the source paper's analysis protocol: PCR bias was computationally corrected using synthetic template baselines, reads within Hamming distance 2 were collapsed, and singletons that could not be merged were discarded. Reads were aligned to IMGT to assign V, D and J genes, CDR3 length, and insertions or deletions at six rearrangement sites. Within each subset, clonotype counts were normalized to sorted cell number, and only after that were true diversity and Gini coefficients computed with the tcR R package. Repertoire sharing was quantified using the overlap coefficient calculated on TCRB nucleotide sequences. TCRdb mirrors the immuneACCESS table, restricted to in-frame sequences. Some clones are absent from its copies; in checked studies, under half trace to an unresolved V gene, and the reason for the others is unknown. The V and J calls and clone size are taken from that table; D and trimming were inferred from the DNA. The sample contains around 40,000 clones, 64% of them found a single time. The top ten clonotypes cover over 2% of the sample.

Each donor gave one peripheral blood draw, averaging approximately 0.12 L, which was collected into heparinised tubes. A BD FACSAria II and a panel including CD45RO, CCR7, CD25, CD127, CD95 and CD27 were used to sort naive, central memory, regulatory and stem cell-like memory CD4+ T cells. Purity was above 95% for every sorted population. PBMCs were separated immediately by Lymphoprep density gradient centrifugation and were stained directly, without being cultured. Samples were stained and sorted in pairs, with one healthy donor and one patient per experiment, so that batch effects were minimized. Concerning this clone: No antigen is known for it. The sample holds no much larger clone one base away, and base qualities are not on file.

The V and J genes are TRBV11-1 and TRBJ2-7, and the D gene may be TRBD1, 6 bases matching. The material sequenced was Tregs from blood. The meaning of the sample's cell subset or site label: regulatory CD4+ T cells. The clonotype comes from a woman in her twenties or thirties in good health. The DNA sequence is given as TGTGCCAGCAGCTACGACAGGACTGCCTACGAGCAGTACTTC. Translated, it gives CASSYDRTAYEQYF. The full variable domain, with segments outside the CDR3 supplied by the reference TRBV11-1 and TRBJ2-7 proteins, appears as EAEVAQSPRYKITEKSQAVAFWCDPISGHATLYWYRQILGQGPELLVQFQDESVVDDSQLPKDRFSAERLKGVDSTLKIQPAELGDSAMYLCASSYDRTAYEQYFGPGTRLTVT.